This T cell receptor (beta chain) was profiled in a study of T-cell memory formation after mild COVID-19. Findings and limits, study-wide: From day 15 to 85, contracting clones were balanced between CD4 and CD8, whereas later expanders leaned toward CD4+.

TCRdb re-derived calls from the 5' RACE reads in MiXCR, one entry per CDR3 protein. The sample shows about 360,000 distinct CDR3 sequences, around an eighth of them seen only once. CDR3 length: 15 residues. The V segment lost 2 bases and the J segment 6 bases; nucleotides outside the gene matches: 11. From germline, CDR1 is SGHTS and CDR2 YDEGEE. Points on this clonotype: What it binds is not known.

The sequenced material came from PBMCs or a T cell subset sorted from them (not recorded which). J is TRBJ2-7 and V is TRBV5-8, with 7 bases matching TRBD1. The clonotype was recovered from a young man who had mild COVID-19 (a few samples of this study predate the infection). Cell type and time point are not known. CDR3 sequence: CASSFRGRSSGEQYF. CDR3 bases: TGTGCCAGCAGCTTTAGGGGGCGGTCTTCGGGCGAGCAGTACTTC.